One and the same sample provided the 11 T cell receptor beta chains below, sequenced in a study of CD8 T cells in Susac syndrome (dated by TCRdb to about 2019). Libraries were built with the immunoSEQ multiplex PCR assay. RNA was extracted with the RNeasy kit and about 0.5 to 1 ug was reverse transcribed using random hexamers. The public sequencing data were trimmed at Q25 with fastp and processed into clonotypes with MiXCR by TCRdb, which kept only in-frame beta chains. Rows merge per CDR3 protein into single entries with the most common DNA and genes. Across this sample there are 150,000 to 200,000 distinct CDR3 sequences, with 90% to 95% seen only once. More than 0.11% of the sample is held by the ten biggest clonotypes. Material: CD4+ T cells from PBMCs. These receptors all stem from a human donor in good health.

The chain carries TRBV9 and TRBJ1-1, with D possibly matching TRBD1 (5 bases). Between the trimmed V and J ends, which lost 3 bases and 1 base, there was a span of 16 bases. Germline CDR1 and CDR2: SGDLS and YYNGEE. The CDR3 is 16 residues long. This chain's CDR3 is CASSASGAGRNTEAFF. For the CDR3, the DNA is TGTGCCAGCAGCGCCTCTGGGGCAGGGAGGAACACTGAAGCTTTCTTT.

CDR3 DNA sequence: TGTGCCAGCAGTTCTGTCCGGGACAGGGGAGACTATGGCTACACCTTC. Its protein product is CASSSVRDRGDYGYTF. The J gene is TRBJ1-2, the V gene TRBV6-5, with 10 bases that match TRBD1. This CDR3 is 16 amino acids long. J was trimmed by 3 bases and V by 4 bases; bases with no gene match: 8. Germline V gives CDR1 MNHEY, CDR2 SVGAGI.

The rearrangement links TRBV5-1 to TRBJ2-3; unclear D gene. The length of the CDR3 is 14 residues. The V gene's germline CDR1 is SGHRS and CDR2 YFSETQ. Trimming pared 4 bases from V and 0 bases from J, leaving 9 bases between. In DNA form, the CDR3 reads TGCGCCAGCAGCACCCCGGACAGCACAGATACGCAGTATTTT. As protein: CASSTPDSTDTQYF.

The chain couples TRBV4-1 to TRBJ2-4; 8 bases are shared with TRBD1. The CDR3 contains 13 residues. Per the germline V gene, CDR1 is MGHRA and CDR2 is YSYEKL. With V trimmed by 1 base and J by 7 bases, 0 bases remained unmatched. The CDR3 nucleotides are TGCGCCAGCAGCCAAGGACAGGGGAACATTCAGTACTTC. This encodes CASSQGQGNIQYF.

This clonotype was found once. The V and J genes are TRBV20-1 and TRBJ1-6, with D unclear. Germline-derived CDR1 and CDR2 are DFQATT and SNEGSKA (reference sequence). The CDR3 has 10 amino acids. V lost 7 bases, J lost 9 bases, and 7 bases lay in between. In nucleotides, the CDR3 is TGCAGTGTTAAGAGTTCACCCCTCCACTTT. This sequence encodes CSVKSSPLHF.

The J gene is TRBJ2-5, the V gene TRBV9; D is perhaps TRBD2 (6 bases). CDR1 and CDR2 from the germline V gene are SGDLS and YYNGEE. Trimming shortened V by 4 bases and J by 2 bases, and 18 bases separated the two germline ends. The CDR3 sequence is 16 residues long. The CDR3 coding sequence is TGTGCCAGCAGCACGAGCGGGCAACAAAATCAAGAGACCCAGTACTTC. It is translated as CASSTSGQQNQETQYF.

The V call is TRBV20-1, the J call TRBJ2-7; D might be TRBD2 (6 bases). The germline V and J ends were trimmed by 3 bases and 7 bases, with 13 bases remaining between them. The CDR3 runs to 12 residues. CDR1 is DFQATT and CDR2 is SNEGSKA in the germline V gene (reference sequence). The CDR3 nucleotides read TGCAGTGCTAGCGCGGGACCGCAGGAGCAGTACTTC. Its protein product is CSASAGPQEQYF.

The chain uses TRBV20-1 and TRBJ2-7, with D perhaps assigned TRBD1 or TRBD2 (5 bases each). The germline V and J ends were trimmed by 3 bases and 1 base, with 13 bases remaining between them. Germline V CDR1 and CDR2: DFQATT, SNEGSKA (reference sequence). The CDR3 loop spans 14 amino acids. CDR3: CSARGVVRSYEQYF. The DNA for the CDR3 is TGCAGTGCTAGGGGGGTTGTTAGATCCTACGAGCAGTACTTC.

This chain uses TRBV20-1 with TRBJ2-7, with a tentative D call TRBD1 (6 bases). Germline V lookup: CDR1 DFQATT, CDR2 SNEGSKA (reference sequence). The V end was cut by 2 bases, the J end by 9 bases, with 17 bases between. This CDR3 has 13 amino acids. The CDR3 sequence: CSARLAPGVGQYF. The CDR3 coding sequence is TGCAGTGCTAGACTGGCTCCAGGGGTCGGGCAGTACTTC.

J is TRBJ2-2 and V is TRBV23-1, with D uncertain. TRBV23-1 carries the ORF label, with uncertain function. There are 16 residues in the CDR3. V lost 0 bases, J lost 2 bases, and 10 bases lay in between. The CDR3 DNA follows: TGCGCCAGCAGTCAATCCCCCAACCCTAACACCGGGGAGCTGTTTTTT. Amino acid sequence: CASSQSPNPNTGELFF.

This clonotype turned up a few times. The gene calls are TRBV6-5 and TRBJ2-5; 7 nucleotides line up with TRBD1. In germline, CDR1 is MNHEY, CDR2 SVGAGI. J was trimmed by 7 bases and V by 4 bases; bases with no gene match: 15. The CDR3 spans 16 residues. The CDR3 coding sequence is TGTGCCAGCAGTTTCCCTCCGGGACAGTCAGTAGGGACCCAGTACTTC. It encodes CASSFPPGQSVGTQYF.